These 22 T cell receptor beta chains originate from one sample sequenced in a study of blood T cell repertoires in COVID-19. Assay used: immunoSEQ multiplex PCR; TCRdb lists only in-frame clones, some missing. The sample records approximately 180,000 clones, 70% to 90% being singletons. Sequencing was performed on peripheral blood. All receptors come from a man aged 60 to 69 with acute or convalescent COVID-19.

This clone has only a few counts. The CDR3 DNA follows: TGTGCCAGCAGCTTGGACAGTGATCGCTCACCCCTCCACTTT. Its protein product is CASSLDSDRSPLHF. The V gene is TRBV7-9, the J gene TRBJ1-6; a possible D gene is TRBD1 (6 bases). This CDR3 has 14 residues. Trimming pared 3 bases from V and 10 bases from J, leaving 13 bases between. CDR1 is SEHNR and CDR2 is FQNEAQ in the germline V gene (reference sequence).

For the CDR3, the DNA is TGTGCCAGCAGCATAAGCGGGAGGGCCAACGAGCAGTACTTC. Amino acid sequence: CASSISGRANEQYF. V gene TRBV6-2 or TRBV6-3 combines with J gene TRBJ2-7, with 10 bases identical to TRBD2. CDR1 is MNHEY, CDR2 SVGEGT, per germline. Germline trimming cut 6 bases from V and 5 bases from J; bases unmatched to any gene: 7. CDR3 length: 14 amino acids.

The chain has TRBV2 and TRBJ1-5; the match to TRBD1 covers 7 bases. Germline loops: CDR1 SNHLY, CDR2 FYNNEI. V lost 5 bases to trimming and J lost 2 bases; unmatched junction nucleotides: 6. CDR3 length equals 15 residues. The DNA of the CDR3 is TGTGCCAGCAGTCAGTCCGGACAGGGCAATCAGCCCCAGCATTTT. Translating it yields CASSQSGQGNQPQHF.

V gene TRBV11-2 combines with J gene TRBJ1-2; perhaps TRBD1 as D (5 bases). The CDR3 has 12 residues. V was clipped by 5 bases and J by 2 bases, with 6 bases between them. CDR1 and CDR2 (germline): SGHAT, FQNNGV. The chain's CDR3 is CASSQGNYGYTF. The DNA for the CDR3 is TGTGCCAGCAGCCAGGGCAACTATGGCTACACCTTC.

The chain couples TRBV3-1 (or the pseudogene TRBV3-2) to TRBJ2-1; D is ambiguous. This CDR3 spans 10 amino acids. Per the germline V gene, CDR1 is LGHDT and CDR2 is YNNKEL (reference sequence). The CDR3 sequence: CPPRSNEQFF. The DNA for the CDR3 is TGTCCACCCCGGTCCAATGAGCAGTTCTTC.

This clone was seen more than once but under ten times. The chain uses TRBV11-3 and TRBJ2-7, with D uncertain. Per germline, CDR1 SGHNT and CDR2 YENEEA. Trimming left V 5 bases short and J 7 bases short, with 15 bases between. CDR3 length: 13 residues. In DNA form, the CDR3 reads TGTGCCAGCAGCCCAGACGCACTATGGGAGCAGTACTTC. This translates into CASSPDALWEQYF.

This clone was counted a single time. J is TRBJ1-4 and V is TRBV30; no reliable D call. Germline loops: CDR1 GTSNPN, CDR2 SVGIG (reference sequence). The CDR3 is 14 residues long. The V gene lost 2 bases and the J gene lost 4 bases, with 11 bases spanning the gap. CDR3 in amino acids: CAWSTSGGNEKLFF. The CDR3 DNA reads TGTGCCTGGAGTACTTCGGGTGGTAATGAAAAACTGTTTTTT.

The chain uses TRBV28 and TRBJ2-3, with 11 nucleotides matching TRBD2. The germline gives CDR1 MDHEN, CDR2 SYDVKM. J gave up 2 bases and V 9 bases, and 10 bases lay outside the gene matches. This CDR3 contains 16 residues. The CDR3 sequence: CASSGRALAPTDTQYF. The CDR3 nucleotides read TGTGCCAGTAGCGGGAGGGCCCTTGCACCCACAGATACGCAGTATTTT.

The chain has TRBV28 and TRBJ1-4; D uncertain. CDR1 is MDHEN and CDR2 is SYDVKM in the germline V gene. V lost 3 bases and J 4 bases, leaving 12 bases between the germline ends. The CDR3 contains 15 residues. CDR3 in amino acids: CASSLVGPSNEKLFF. The CDR3 bases are TGTGCCAGCAGTTTGGTGGGCCCGAGTAATGAAAAACTGTTTTTT.

This clone was seen once. The gene calls are TRBV9 and TRBJ2-5, with D perhaps TRBD2 (6 bases). Germline V gives CDR1 SGDLS, CDR2 YYNGEE. The CDR3 covers 15 residues. Trimming cost V 3 bases and J 1 base, with 13 bases left between them. Here the CDR3 DNA reads TGTGCCAGCAGCGCCGGACACGGGGGCCAAGAGACCCAGTACTTC. The encoded protein is CASSAGHGGQETQYF.

The gene calls are TRBV7-2 and TRBJ2-1; 12 nucleotides line up with TRBD1. Germline trimming cut 10 bases from V and 7 bases from J; bases unmatched to any gene: 20. From germline, CDR1 is SGHTA and CDR2 FQGNSA. The CDR3 is made up of 18 amino acids. This CDR3 is CAISPGQGAGIWSNEQFF. The CDR3 nucleotides are TGTGCCATCTCCCCGGGACAGGGGGCGGGTATATGGAGTAATGAGCAGTTCTTC. Filled out from reference TRBV7-2 and TRBJ2-1, the complete variable domain reads GAGVSQSPSNKVTEKGKDVELRCDPISGHTALYWYRQSLGQGLEFLIYFQGNSAPDKSGLPSDRFSAERTGGSVSTLTIQRTQQEDSAVYLCAISPGQGAGIWSNEQFFGPGTRLTVL.

The J gene is TRBJ1-1, the V gene TRBV27, with 8 bases aligning to TRBD1. The CDR3 loop spans 14 amino acids. Looked up from germline, CDR1 is MNHEY and CDR2 is SMNVEV (reference sequence). Trimming at V came to 6 bases and at J to 4 bases, leaving 7 bases not matched to a gene. CDR3 DNA sequence: TGTGCCAGCAGCGACTTTACAGGGGGCACTGAAGCTTTCTTT. Its protein product is CASSDFTGGTEAFF.

The gene calls are TRBV27 and TRBJ2-7; TRBD2 matches 12 bases. The junction had 16 bases not matched to a gene; V was cut back by 6 bases and J by 4 bases. CDR1 is MNHEY and CDR2 is SMNVEV in the germline V gene (reference sequence). This CDR3 spans 18 amino acids. The chain's CDR3 is CASSRRGLAGYGVYEQYF. For the CDR3, the DNA is TGTGCCAGCAGCCGACGTGGACTAGCGGGGTATGGAGTTTACGAGCAGTACTTC.

The chain employs TRBV4-1 and TRBJ2-3; 7 positions agree with TRBD2. V shed 1 base, J shed 5 bases, and the junction held 6 bases outside the gene matches. From germline, CDR1 is MGHRA and CDR2 YSYEKL. The CDR3 spans 15 residues. The DNA of the CDR3 is TGCGCCAGCAGCCAAGGCGGCGGGAGTGGAGATACGCAGTATTTT. It encodes CASSQGGGSGDTQYF.

There are a few counts of this clone. In nucleotides, the CDR3 is TGCGCCAGCAGCTTTCAGGGGGCGGAGCAGTTCTTC. Residues: CASSFQGAEQFF. The genes are TRBV5-1 and TRBJ2-1; 8 bases align to TRBD1. CDR1 and CDR2 from the germline V gene are SGHRS and YFSETQ. This CDR3 is built from 12 residues. V lost 2 bases to trimming and J lost 10 bases; unmatched junction nucleotides: 2.

This clone appeared a single time. The chain employs TRBV4-1 and TRBJ1-1, with a tentative D call TRBD1 (5 bases). V was clipped by 5 bases and J by 3 bases, with 16 bases between them. This CDR3 contains 15 residues. The V gene's germline CDR1 is MGHRA and CDR2 YSYEKL. CDR3 in DNA: TGCGCCAGCAGCTATCTGGGCGGGGCGGACACTGAAGCTTTCTTT. This gives the protein CASSYLGGADTEAFF.

The rearrangement joins TRBV28 to TRBJ1-1; TRBD1 might be the D (5 bases). The CDR3 is made up of 14 amino acids. The germline V gene has CDR1 MDHEN and CDR2 SYDVKM. Trimming stripped 2 bases from V and 1 base from J, with 8 bases between. The CDR3 DNA reads TGTGCCAGCAGTTTAGGACACCGGAACACTGAAGCTTTCTTT. Protein: CASSLGHRNTEAFF.

The V and J genes are TRBV12-5 and TRBJ1-2, with 10 bases lining up with TRBD1. This CDR3 has 15 residues. The junction had 12 bases not matched to a gene; V was cut back by 7 bases and J by 7 bases. Germline V CDR1 and CDR2: LGHNT, FRNRAP. In DNA, the CDR3 is TGTGCTAGTGCCCTCAGGACAGGGGGAAATGCTGGCTACACCTTC. Its translation: CASALRTGGNAGYTF. Drawing the rest from reference TRBV12-5 and TRBJ1-2, the complete variable domain is DARVTQTPRHKVTEMGQEVTMRCQPILGHNTVFWYRQTMMQGLELLAYFRNRAPLDDSGMPKDRFSAEMPDATLATLKIQPSEPRDSAVYFCASALRTGGNAGYTFGSGTRLTVV.

The rearrangement joins TRBV15 to TRBJ2-1, with 7 positions matching TRBD2. CDR3 length equals 15 residues. Germline assignment: CDR1 LNHNV and CDR2 YYDKDF (reference sequence). V trimming: 6 bases; J trimming: 0 bases; junction bases outside the gene matches: 5. The CDR3 spells CATRPGLSSYNEQFF. The CDR3 DNA follows: TGTGCCACCAGACCGGGACTAAGCTCCTACAATGAGCAGTTCTTC.

This rearrangement joins TRBV6-5 to TRBJ2-1; the match to TRBD2 covers 12 bases. Per germline, CDR1 MNHEY and CDR2 SVGAGI. The CDR3 spans 15 residues. After removal of 5 bases from V and 6 bases from J, the junction contained 5 bases not matched to a gene. CDR3 nucleotides: TGTGCCAGCAGTAACCCTAGCGGGAGGGCCAATGAGCAGTTCTTC. Protein product: CASSNPSGRANEQFF.

The genes are TRBV5-1 and TRBJ1-5, with a weak D call TRBD1 (5 bases). Germline V gives CDR1 SGHRS, CDR2 YFSETQ. Trimming removed 0 bases from V and 4 bases from J, with 11 bases in between. The CDR3 consists of 15 residues. CDR3 sequence reads: CASSLAGGGNQPQHF. In DNA form, the CDR3 reads TGCGCCAGCAGCTTGGCCGGGGGTGGAAATCAGCCCCAGCATTTT.

The J gene is TRBJ1-2, the V gene TRBV5-1, with a weak D call TRBD1 (6 bases). The CDR3 contains 13 residues. Germline CDR1 and CDR2: SGHRS and YFSETQ. Trimming took 5 bases from V and 2 from J, leaving 10 bases between them. CDR3 loop: CASSYGTNYGYTF. Written as DNA, the CDR3 is TGCGCCAGCAGTTACGGGACAAACTATGGCTACACCTTC.